The 28 T cell receptor beta chains below come from one sample, sequenced in a study of Ad26.COV2.S vaccination and SARS-CoV-2 variants. The protocol was immunoSEQ multiplex PCR, while the TCRdb copy is restricted to in-frame clones and leaves out a portion. The table records hundreds of thousands of clones, 80% to 90% of them present only once. The treatment was: some 19 received Ad26.COV2.S at low or high dose, single or two shots; a few received placebo; per-sample allocation not given. Vaccine and placebo recipients were sampled on day 63 after the first injection. Source: peripheral blood, taken in a trial of Ad26.COV2.S vaccine versus placebo. The source of these receptors is a person aged 18 to 59 who received the Ad26.COV2.S COVID-19 vaccine or a placebo.

The chain employs TRBV7-8 and TRBJ2-3; no definite D call. V was shortened by 5 bases and J by 3 bases, with 12 bases between the two germline ends. This CDR3 contains 14 residues. Germline CDR1 SGHVS, CDR2 FQNEAQ. The DNA for the CDR3 is TGTGCCAGCAGCCCCCCACTCGGGACAGATACGCAGTATTTT. This sequence encodes CASSPPLGTDTQYF.

The chain carries TRBV6-2 or TRBV6-3 and TRBJ2-3; 8 positions match TRBD2. The germline V gene has CDR1 MNHEY and CDR2 SVGEGT. Unmatched junction bases numbered 4, after V lost 4 bases and J lost 4 bases. This CDR3 is built from 14 residues. The CDR3 reads CASSFSGVADTQYF. CDR3 DNA: TGTGCCAGCAGTTTTAGCGGGGTCGCAGATACGCAGTATTTT.

This clone has just one count. The chain recombines TRBV7-9 with TRBJ1-1; TRBD1 is a possible D gene (5 bases). This CDR3 spans 17 amino acids. CDR1 is SEHNR and CDR2 is FQNEAQ in the germline V gene (reference sequence). V gave up 0 bases and J gave up 3 bases, with 17 bases separating them. The CDR3 coding sequence is TGTGCCAGCAGCTTAGCGGCCCTACAGTCGGGGGACACTGAAGCTTTCTTT. The encoded protein is CASSLAALQSGDTEAFF.

J is TRBJ2-7 and V is TRBV6-2 or TRBV6-3; possibly TRBD1 or TRBD2 for D (5 bases each). With 0 bases removed from V and 1 base from J, the gap between germline ends came to 7 bases. The CDR3 has 14 amino acids. Germline CDR1 is MNHEY and CDR2 is SVGEGT. This chain's CDR3 is CASSYSGGSYEQYF. CDR3 DNA sequence: TGTGCCAGCAGTTACTCTGGGGGATCCTACGAGCAGTACTTC.

The J gene is TRBJ1-1, the V gene TRBV19; 9 nucleotides match TRBD1. The CDR3 contains 16 residues. Germline loops: CDR1 LNHDA, CDR2 SQIVND (reference sequence). Trimming at V came to 5 bases and at J to 3 bases, leaving 10 bases not matched to a gene. The CDR3 region is CASSPLQGASYTEAFF. In DNA, the CDR3 is TGTGCCAGTAGTCCATTACAGGGGGCGTCGTACACTGAAGCTTTCTTT.

V is TRBV5-1 and J is TRBJ2-5; possibly TRBD1 for D (5 bases). This CDR3 spans 13 amino acids. The germline gives CDR1 SGHRS, CDR2 YFSETQ. Trimming took 1 base from V and 10 from J, leaving 14 bases between them. In DNA, the CDR3 is TGCGCCAGCAGCTTGTTGGGGCAAGGGAACCAGTACTTC. This translates into CASSLLGQGNQYF.

This clone was counted between two and nine times. The chain carries TRBV19 and TRBJ1-6; 9 bases fit TRBD1. The V gene end was trimmed by 4 bases and the J gene end by 3 bases; junction bases not matched to a gene: 1. CDR3 size: 15 residues. Germline V gene lookup returns CDR1 LNHDA and CDR2 SQIVND (reference sequence). The CDR3 protein is CASSTTGGYNSPLHF. The CDR3 DNA sequence: TGTGCCAGTAGTACGACAGGGGGCTATAATTCACCCCTCCACTTT.

This clone was counted only a few times. This chain uses TRBV6-5 with TRBJ2-7, with D perhaps matching TRBD1 (7 bases). Germline V gives CDR1 MNHEY, CDR2 SVGAGI. The V gene lost 5 bases and the J gene lost 11 bases, with 22 bases spanning the gap. This CDR3 has 14 residues. The DNA of the CDR3 is TGTGCCAGCAGTCACGGGACTCGGGTCACAGGGGAGTACTTC. Amino acid sequence: CASSHGTRVTGEYF.

The rearrangement joins TRBV7-2 to TRBJ2-5, with D perhaps matching TRBD2 (7 bases). Trimming removed 2 bases at V and 5 bases at J, with 15 bases between. Germline V gene data show CDR1 as SGHTA and CDR2 as FQGNSA. The CDR3 length is 15 residues. The CDR3 reads CASSLWPGEGETQYF. The CDR3 DNA sequence: TGTGCCAGCAGCTTATGGCCAGGGGAGGGGGAGACCCAGTACTTC.

The DNA of the CDR3 is TGTGCCAGCAGTTTCCCGGCTAGCGGGGGCGAGCAGTACTTC. It codes for CASSFPASGGEQYF. The chain employs TRBV11-2 and TRBJ2-7, with 10 bases identical to TRBD2. V shed 6 bases, J shed 6 bases, and the junction held 8 bases outside the gene matches. Germline CDR1 is SGHAT and CDR2 is FQNNGV. The CDR3 is 14 amino acids.

Comments on this clone: The sample holds other DNA sequences that translate to the same CDR3. The V and J genes are TRBV29-1 and TRBJ2-5; unclear D gene. V was shortened by 0 bases and J by 5 bases, with 4 bases between the two germline ends. The CDR3 contains 11 residues. CDR1 and CDR2 from the germline V gene are SQVTM and ANQGSEA. The CDR3 loop reads CSVEDRETQYF. The DNA for the CDR3 is TGCAGCGTTGAAGATAGGGAGACCCAGTACTTC. Supplemented by reference TRBV29-1 and TRBJ2-5, the full variable domain reads SAVISQKPSRDICQRGTSLTIQCQVDSQVTMMFWYRQQPGQSLTLIATANQGSEATYESGFVIDKFPISRPNLTFSTLTVSNMSPEDSSIYLCSVEDRETQYFGPGTRLLVL.

The CDR3 reads CASSLGTLEKLFF. CDR3 coding DNA: TGTGCCAGCAGCTTAGGAACGTTGGAAAAACTGTTTTTT. The chain combines TRBV7-9 with TRBJ1-4; no firm D call. The germline V and J ends were trimmed by 1 base and 8 bases, with 8 bases remaining between them. Germline assignment: CDR1 SEHNR and CDR2 FQNEAQ (reference sequence). The CDR3 is 13 amino acids.

This clone was detected ten times or more. V is TRBV5-4 and J is TRBJ1-2; D might be TRBD1 (6 bases). Germline lookup yields CDR1 SGHNT and CDR2 YYREEE (reference sequence). Trimming removed 4 bases from V and 2 bases from J, with 15 bases in between. The CDR3 is 15 amino acids. The CDR3 sequence: CASSRGAGMNYGYTF. CDR3 DNA: TGTGCCAGCAGCAGGGGGGCAGGGATGAACTATGGCTACACCTTC.

The chain is built from TRBV12-5 and TRBJ1-2; TRBD1 matches 7 bases. The CDR3 runs to 14 residues. CDR1 LGHNT and CDR2 FRNRAP come from the germline V gene. J gave up 8 bases and V 1 base, and 7 bases lay outside the gene matches. CDR3: CASGLGTGAGGYTF. In DNA, the CDR3 is TGTGCTAGTGGTTTGGGGACAGGCGCTGGGGGCTACACCTTC. The entire variable domain, with the rest obtained from reference TRBV12-5 and TRBJ1-2, is as follows: DARVTQTPRHKVTEMGQEVTMRCQPILGHNTVFWYRQTMMQGLELLAYFRNRAPLDDSGMPKDRFSAEMPDATLATLKIQPSEPRDSAVYFCASGLGTGAGGYTFGSGTRLTVV.

This chain links TRBV19 with TRBJ2-3, with TRBD1 identical over 10 bases. This CDR3 spans 13 amino acids. The V and J ends lost 11 bases and 3 bases, in that order; junction bases with no gene match: 5. Germline V gene data show CDR1 as LNHDA and CDR2 as SQIVND (reference sequence). This CDR3 reads CAAGTGVTDTQYF. CDR3 coding DNA: TGTGCCGCCGGGACAGGGGTGACAGATACGCAGTATTTT.

The CDR3 loop is CSVGLTAGNTIYF. CDR3 in DNA: TGCAGCGTTGGACTTACGGCTGGAAACACCATATATTTT. The rearrangement links TRBV29-1 to TRBJ1-3; D remains unclear. The CDR3 has 13 amino acids. CDR1 SQVTM and CDR2 ANQGSEA come from the germline V gene. V was shortened by 4 bases and J by 2 bases, with 9 bases between the two germline ends.

The chain is built from TRBV7-2 and TRBJ2-4; a weak D match, TRBD2 (5 bases). Per the germline V gene, CDR1 is SGHTA and CDR2 is FQGNSA. The CDR3 has 16 amino acids. The germline V and J ends were trimmed by 1 base and 5 bases, with 15 bases remaining between them. The CDR3 DNA reads TGTGCCAGCAGCTTAGGGGCGGGCCTCAGCCAAAACATTCAGTACTTC. Its translation is CASSLGAGLSQNIQYF. Full variable domain (remainder filled in from reference TRBV7-2 and TRBJ2-4): GAGVSQSPSNKVTEKGKDVELRCDPISGHTALYWYRQSLGQGLEFLIYFQGNSAPDKSGLPSDRFSAERTGGSVSTLTIQRTQQEDSAVYLCASSLGAGLSQNIQYFGAGTRLSVL.

The rearrangement joins TRBV5-1 to TRBJ2-5; 8 bases line up with TRBD2. After removal of 5 bases from V and 4 bases from J, the junction contained 7 bases not matched to a gene. Germline CDR1 and CDR2: SGHRS and YFSETQ. The CDR3 covers 14 residues. Here the CDR3 reads CASRNPGLGETQYF. The CDR3 DNA reads TGCGCCAGCAGGAATCCGGGACTAGGAGAGACCCAGTACTTC.

This rearrangement joins TRBV30 to TRBJ1-1; D ambiguous. Per the germline V gene, CDR1 is GTSNPN and CDR2 is SVGIG (reference sequence). Between the trimmed V and J ends, which lost 8 bases and 6 bases, there was a span of 10 bases. This CDR3 has 10 amino acids. The CDR3 DNA reads as TGTGCCGCCAGGAGACCTGAAGCTTTCTTT. It is translated as CAARRPEAFF.

This chain links TRBV19 with TRBJ2-7; the match to TRBD1 covers 8 bases. This CDR3 is 14 amino acids long. The V segment lost 5 bases and the J segment 4 bases; nucleotides outside the gene matches: 7. Germline V lookup: CDR1 LNHDA, CDR2 SQIVND (reference sequence). DNA for the CDR3: TGTGCCAGTAGTTCAGACAGGGGTGGTTACGAGCAGTACTTC. It codes for CASSSDRGGYEQYF. Full variable domain (missing parts from reference TRBV19 and TRBJ2-7): DGGITQSPKYLFRKEGQNVTLSCEQNLNHDAMYWYRQDPGQGLRLIYYSQIVNDFQKGDIAEGYSVSREKKESFPLTVTSAQKNPTAFYLCASSSDRGGYEQYFGPGTRLTVT.

This clone occurred a few times. V and J are TRBV7-8 and TRBJ2-7, with unresolved D. This CDR3 comprises 15 residues. Per the germline V gene, CDR1 is SGHVS and CDR2 is FQNEAQ. Trimming removed 1 base at V and 3 bases at J, with 13 bases between. The CDR3 coding sequence is TGTGCCAGCAGCTTAGGCAGTCCCCTTATCTACGAGCAGTACTTC. Protein product: CASSLGSPLIYEQYF.

V and J are TRBV4-3 and TRBJ1-3; 7 bases map to TRBD1. J gave up 4 bases and V 0 bases, and 6 bases lay outside the gene matches. Germline V gives CDR1 LGHNA, CDR2 YSLEER. This CDR3 has 16 residues. CDR3 in amino acids: CASSQETGSLGNTIYF. CDR3 coding DNA: TGCGCCAGCAGCCAAGAGACAGGGTCGCTAGGAAACACCATATATTTT.

Written as DNA, the CDR3 is TGTGCCAGCTCACGAAAGGACGGACAAGAGACCCAGTACTTC. Translated, it gives CASSRKDGQETQYF. This sequence joins TRBV18 and TRBJ2-5; D unresolved. CDR3 length equals 14 residues. V dropped 4 bases and J dropped 2 bases, with 11 bases sitting between them. Per germline, CDR1 KGHSH and CDR2 LQKENI. Complete variable domain (other parts from reference TRBV18 and TRBJ2-5): NAGVMQNPRHLVRRRGQEARLRCSPMKGHSHVYWYRQLPEEGLKFMVYLQKENIIDESGMPKERFSAEFPKEGPSILRIQQVVRGDSAAYFCASSRKDGQETQYFGPGTRLLVL.

The chain employs TRBV19 and TRBJ1-2; D ambiguous. CDR1 is LNHDA, CDR2 SQIVND, per germline (reference sequence). The CDR3 runs 13 residues. With 6 bases removed from V and 5 bases from J, the gap between germline ends came to 13 bases. CDR3 coding DNA: TGTGCCAGTAGCCCGGACGGCGTTTATGGCTACACCTTC. Amino acid sequence: CASSPDGVYGYTF.

This chain joins TRBV30 and TRBJ1-1, with D possibly being TRBD1 (6 bases). The CDR3 runs to 13 residues. Per germline, CDR1 GTSNPN and CDR2 SVGIG (reference sequence). V was pared by 0 bases and J by 5 bases, with 10 bases between. As DNA, the CDR3 is TGTGCCTGGAGTGTACAGGGTTGGACTGAAGCTTTCTTT. Translation: CAWSVQGWTEAFF.

The chain recombines TRBV10-3 with TRBJ1-2, with a tentative D call TRBD1 (5 bases). The CDR3 length is 10 residues. Trimming took 11 bases from V and 6 from J, leaving 10 bases between them. CDR1 and CDR2 (germline): ENHRY, SYGVKD. CDR3 nucleotides: TGTGCCGCCCAGGGAGATGGCTACACCTTC. As protein: CAAQGDGYTF.

The rearrangement joins TRBV5-6 to TRBJ2-7, with D unclear. Between the trimmed V and J ends, which lost 3 bases and 5 bases, there was a span of 6 bases. CDR1 and CDR2 from the germline V gene are SGHDT and YYEEEE. CDR3 length: 11 residues. Written as DNA, the CDR3 is TGTGCCAGCAGCTCCAGACACGAGCAGTACTTC. Amino acid sequence: CASSSRHEQYF.

The chain has TRBV5-4 and TRBJ2-3, with D perhaps TRBD1 (6 bases). This CDR3 contains 16 residues. Germline CDR1 and CDR2: SGHNT and YYREEE (reference sequence). The germline V and J ends were trimmed by 1 base and 2 bases, with 14 bases remaining between them. CDR3 bases: TGTGCCAGCAGCTTGTATCGTGGGGGCTCCACAGATACGCAGTATTTT. Amino acid sequence: CASSLYRGGSTDTQYF. The full variable domain, its missing parts supplied by reference TRBV5-4 and TRBJ2-3, is ETGVTQSPTHLIKTRGQQVTLRCSSQSGHNTVSWYQQALGQGPQFIFQYYREEENGRGNFPPRFSGLQFPNYSSELNVNALELDDSALYLCASSLYRGGSTDTQYFGPGTRLTVL.